This TCR beta chain appears in the sequencing data of a study of blood T cells in healthy people across ages. Study as a whole: About one barcoded TCR beta cDNA was captured per two T cells.

Next came a second PCR, run for about 6 to 12 cycles, which used a sample-barcoded 5' primer along with a J-beta primer mix. MiXCR, run by TCRdb on the 5' RACE reads, gives a single entry per CDR3 protein. The data hold around 800,000 distinct CDR3 sequences, with roughly 53% observed a single time. A note on this clonotype: Its antigen is still unknown.

The V and J ends lost 1 base and 3 bases respectively, with 6 bases between them. The CDR3 is 13 residues long. Looked up from germline, CDR1 is LGHDT and CDR2 is YNNKEL (reference sequence). Study outcomes and limitations: Roughly linear age-related decline in beta diversity appeared, significant by age roughly 40.

This TCR was sampled from an elderly man in good health. V and J are TRBV3-1 and TRBJ2-5; D unclear. Sequencing was performed on blood. CDR3 in amino acids: CASSQGLEETQYF. The CDR3 nucleotides read TGTGCCAGCAGCCAAGGCCTAGAAGAGACCCAGTACTTC.